What follows are 10 T cell receptor beta chains derived from one specimen sequenced in a study of early T cells in non-severe SARS-CoV-2 infection (dated by TCRdb to about 2021). Receptors were amplified or captured by 5' RACE. The data were produced on a NextSeq 500. In-frame beta chains were kept once TCRdb had trimmed the public reads at Q25 with fastp and called clones with MiXCR. CDR3 protein duplicates are merged, each entry listing the most common genes and DNA. Here the sample has around 25,000 distinct CDR3 sequences; approximately 2.9% occur a single time. The top ten clones comprise more than 0.55% of the sample. Sequences were obtained from whole blood. The receptors originated from an adult who was a healthcare worker with PCR-confirmed SARS-CoV-2 infection or an uninfected control (not recorded which).

This clonotype occurred many times. The chain has TRBV5-4 and TRBJ2-1; D gene uncertain. Between the trimmed V and J ends, which lost 0 bases and 6 bases, there was a span of 7 bases. The CDR3 is 13 amino acids. Germline CDR1 is SGHNT and CDR2 is YYREEE (reference sequence). CDR3 nucleotide sequence: TGTGCCAGCAGCTTGGCAACAGTCAATGAGCAGTTCTTC. Amino acid sequence: CASSLATVNEQFF. The full variable domain, in which reference TRBV5-4 and TRBJ2-1 provide the parts outside the CDR3, is ETGVTQSPTHLIKTRGQQVTLRCSSQSGHNTVSWYQQALGQGPQFIFQYYREEENGRGNFPPRFSGLQFPNYSSELNVNALELDDSALYLCASSLATVNEQFFGPGTRLTVL.

The table lists this clonotype with many counts. The chain employs TRBV10-3 and TRBJ2-5, with no clear D. Germline V lookup: CDR1 ENHRY, CDR2 SYGVKD. Trimming shortened V by 5 bases and J by 1 base, and 14 bases separated the two germline ends. The CDR3 totals 15 residues. DNA for the CDR3: TGTGCCATCAGTCCGAAGGGATCGATCCAAGAGACCCAGTACTTC. Protein: CAISPKGSIQETQYF.

In this sample, this clonotype is medium-sized (0.01 to 0.1%). The chain links TRBV12-3 or TRBV12-4 to TRBJ2-3; 13 bases map to TRBD2. The CDR3 loop spans 16 amino acids. V lost 6 bases to trimming and J lost 2 bases; unmatched junction nucleotides: 5. The CDR3 DNA reads as TGTGCCAGCAGGAGCGGGACTAGCGGGGTCACAGATACGCAGTATTTT. This gives the protein CASRSGTSGVTDTQYF.

This clonotype was detected ten times or more. The chain is built from TRBV6-5 and TRBJ2-6; tentative D call: TRBD1 (5 bases). This CDR3 has 15 residues. The germline gives CDR1 MNHEY, CDR2 SVGAGI. V shed 2 bases and J shed 4 bases, with 9 bases lying between them. The CDR3 loop is CASSYAGSGANVLTF. CDR3 in DNA: TGTGCCAGCAGTTACGCAGGGTCCGGGGCCAACGTCCTGACTTTC.

This clonotype is medium-sized. The CDR3 DNA is TGTGCCAGCAGTCCGCAGGGGGATACGCAGTATTTT. It specifies CASSPQGDTQYF. The chain links TRBV12-3 or TRBV12-4 to TRBJ2-3, with D possibly being TRBD1 (6 bases). This CDR3 spans 12 amino acids. The germline V and J ends were trimmed by 5 bases and 6 bases, with 9 bases remaining between them.

There are many counts of this clonotype. The chain uses TRBV20-1 and TRBJ2-1, with 7 bases lining up with TRBD2. The V segment lost 8 bases and the J segment 6 bases; nucleotides outside the gene matches: 13. This CDR3 is built from 14 residues. Germline V gives CDR1 DFQATT, CDR2 SNEGSKA (reference sequence). The CDR3 here is CSSQRGNMVNEQFF. The CDR3 DNA sequence: TGCAGTTCTCAGCGGGGAAACATGGTCAATGAGCAGTTCTTC.

This clonotype was seen ten or more times. This rearrangement joins TRBV24-1 to TRBJ1-5; perhaps TRBD1 as D (6 bases). CDR3 length: 15 residues. V was pared by 3 bases and J by 1 base, with 9 bases between. Per the germline V gene, CDR1 is KGHDR and CDR2 is SFDVKD. The CDR3 reads CATSDARGSNQPQHF. The CDR3 DNA follows: TGTGCCACCAGTGATGCCAGGGGAAGCAATCAGCCCCAGCATTTT.

This clonotype was counted many times. CDR3 residues: CASSHYTSKRGVVAGELFF. CDR3 coding DNA: TGTGCCAGCAGCCATTATACCTCGAAGCGGGGGGTAGTAGCCGGGGAGCTGTTTTTT. The chain has TRBV4-2 and TRBJ2-2; 9 bases line up with TRBD2. The CDR3 consists of 19 residues. Germline trimming cut 3 bases from V and 6 bases from J; bases unmatched to any gene: 17. Germline assignment: CDR1 LGHNA and CDR2 YNFKEQ.

This clonotype came up many times. The rearrangement joins TRBV10-3 to TRBJ2-1, with D tentatively TRBD1 or TRBD2 (6 bases each). CDR3 length equals 16 residues. CDR1 is ENHRY and CDR2 is SYGVKD in the germline V gene. V was clipped by 10 bases and J by 8 bases, with 27 bases between them. The CDR3 region is CATRGGIGNGTDEQFF. The DNA of the CDR3 is TGTGCCACCAGAGGGGGGATTGGGAATGGTACCGATGAGCAGTTCTTC.

This clonotype has ten or more counts. The DNA for the CDR3 is TGTGCCAGCAGTGGAACGACAGGGCATGGGGCCAACGTCCTGACTTTC. Translating it yields CASSGTTGHGANVLTF. The chain combines TRBV6-1 with TRBJ2-6; 7 positions match TRBD1. CDR1 is MNHNS and CDR2 is SASEGT in the germline V gene. The V and J ends lost 4 bases and 3 bases, in that order; junction bases with no gene match: 6. CDR3 length: 16 amino acids.